Following are 32 T cell receptor beta chains from one sample sequenced in a study of shared clonotypes between healthy human individuals. Method: immunoSEQ multiplex PCR; TCRdb's copy keeps in-frame clones and lacks some. The data hold some 2.1 million clones, with roughly 95% observed a single time. Specimen: naive CD4+ T cells sorted from blood. The subset: CD45RA+ positively selected. The receptors shown here come from a man aged 18 to 35 in good health.

V usage is TRBV4-1 and J usage is TRBJ2-1; unclear D gene. Germline V gene sequence: CDR1 MGHRA, CDR2 YSYEKL. The CDR3 runs 15 residues. Trimming stripped 1 base from V and 10 bases from J, with 17 bases between. The chain's CDR3 is CASSQGLGSSEEQFF. DNA for the CDR3: TGCGCCAGCAGCCAAGGTCTCGGCAGCTCAGAGGAGCAGTTCTTC.

The chain recombines TRBV4-3 with TRBJ2-2; 8 nucleotides align to TRBD2. V shed 1 base, J shed 3 bases, and the junction held 7 bases outside the gene matches. Germline values: CDR1 LGHNA, CDR2 YSLEER. The CDR3 is 17 amino acids. CDR3 sequence (DNA): TGCGCCAGCAGCCAAGCCATAGCGGGGTCATACACCGGGGAGCTGTTTTTT. It is translated as CASSQAIAGSYTGELFF.

The V gene is TRBV15, the J gene TRBJ2-7; the D call may be TRBD1 or TRBD2 (7 bases each). CDR3 length equals 18 residues. V was cut by 0 bases and J by 2 bases, with 20 bases left in between. CDR1 is LNHNV and CDR2 is YYDKDF in the germline V gene (reference sequence). CDR3 residues: CATSRDNQGGTSTYEQYF. For the CDR3, the DNA is TGTGCCACCAGCAGAGATAACCAGGGGGGGACCTCAACCTACGAGCAGTACTTC.

The V and J genes are TRBV10-1 and TRBJ1-1, with D uncertain. Trimming pared 6 bases from V and 1 base from J, leaving 9 bases between. CDR1 WNHNN and CDR2 SYGVQD come from the germline V gene (reference sequence). CDR3 length: 13 residues. CDR3 sequence (DNA): TGCGCCAGCAGCTCCCAGAGGAACACTGAAGCTTTCTTT. Protein: CASSSQRNTEAFF.

This chain uses TRBV6-8 with TRBJ1-1, with a possible D match to TRBD1 (5 bases). Germline loops: CDR1 MNHGY, CDR2 SAAAGT. V lost 2 bases to trimming and J lost 3 bases, with 25 bases between them. This CDR3 region has 19 residues. This CDR3 reads CASSYSGQGTLNLHTEAFF. DNA of the CDR3: TGTGCCAGCAGTTACAGTGGGCAGGGAACCCTAAACCTCCACACTGAAGCTTTCTTT.

This chain connects TRBV7-2 to TRBJ2-7, with no clear D. Looked up from germline, CDR1 is SGHTA and CDR2 is FQGNSA. Trimming took off 5 bases at V and 5 bases at J, with 10 bases between the two ends. The CDR3 runs to 12 residues. DNA for the CDR3: TGTGCCAGCAGCCCACCCTCGGACGAGCAGTACTTC. This codes for CASSPPSDEQYF.

The chain employs TRBV30 and TRBJ2-5; TRBD2 agrees at 13 bases. J was trimmed by 3 bases and V by 2 bases; bases with no gene match: 3. The CDR3 totals 15 residues. Germline CDR1 reads GTSNPN; CDR2 reads SVGIG (reference sequence). The CDR3 nucleotides are TGTGCCTGGAGTTGGACTAGCGGGAGCAAAGAGACCCAGTACTTC. Protein: CAWSWTSGSKETQYF.

The chain combines TRBV6-1 with TRBJ1-2; no clear D. This CDR3 spans 14 amino acids. V was trimmed by 4 bases and J by 1 base, leaving 10 bases between them. CDR1 and CDR2 from the germline V gene are MNHNS and SASEGT. The CDR3, as DNA: TGTGCCAGCAGTGTGTCGTCCCATAACTATGGCTACACCTTC. Its translation: CASSVSSHNYGYTF.

This chain uses TRBV10-3 with TRBJ1-4; 12 nucleotides agree with TRBD1. CDR3 length: 14 amino acids. Germline loops: CDR1 ENHRY, CDR2 SYGVKD. V gave up 1 base and J gave up 14 bases; unmatched junction bases: 5. In DNA form, the CDR3 reads TGTGCCATCAGTGAGTTTCCGGGACAGGGGGCTCTGTTTTTT. Its translation: CAISEFPGQGALFF.

The CDR3 region is CATRTDYNEQFF. The CDR3 DNA sequence: TGTGCCACCAGGACAGACTACAATGAGCAGTTCTTC. The gene calls are TRBV5-4 and TRBJ2-1, with D perhaps TRBD1 (6 bases). Trimming took off 9 bases at V and 3 bases at J, with 10 bases between the two ends. This CDR3 comprises 12 residues. Germline lookup yields CDR1 SGHNT and CDR2 YYREEE (reference sequence).

The J gene is TRBJ1-1, the V gene TRBV6-5; 7 bases are a match to TRBD1. Germline trimming cut 6 bases from V and 0 bases from J; bases unmatched to any gene: 7. From germline, CDR1 is MNHEY and CDR2 SVGAGI. This CDR3 region has 15 residues. CDR3 region: CASRLQGGLNTEAFF. The CDR3 DNA reads as TGTGCCAGCAGGCTGCAGGGGGGCTTGAACACTGAAGCTTTCTTT.

This clone has a single count. The V call is TRBV4-3, the J call TRBJ2-1; D is possibly TRBD2 (5 bases). This CDR3 is 17 amino acids long. From germline, CDR1 is LGHNA and CDR2 YSLEER. Trimming stripped 0 bases from V and 4 bases from J, with 16 bases between. The CDR3 spells CASSQESIRGPYNEQFF. CDR3 coding DNA: TGCGCCAGCAGCCAAGAGAGTATTCGAGGGCCTTACAATGAGCAGTTCTTC.

This sequence joins TRBV9 and TRBJ2-1, with TRBD2 identical over 8 bases. V shed 0 bases and J 5 bases; nucleotides not matched to a gene: 1. In germline, CDR1 is SGDLS, CDR2 YYNGEE. The CDR3 consists of 14 residues. CDR3 region: CASSVVSGDNEQFF. The CDR3 DNA reads TGTGCCAGCAGCGTAGTTAGCGGGGACAATGAGCAGTTCTTC.

The V and J genes are TRBV19 and TRBJ2-2; possible D gene TRBD1, 5 bases. CDR3 size: 15 residues. The ends were cut back, 3 bases at V and 4 bases at J, with 12 bases in the middle. Germline V lookup: CDR1 LNHDA, CDR2 SQIVND (reference sequence). The CDR3 region is CASSILGQSTGELFF. In nucleotides, the CDR3 is TGTGCCAGTAGTATTCTGGGGCAAAGCACCGGGGAGCTGTTTTTT.

The chain uses TRBV28 and TRBJ1-3; D not certain. The CDR3 is 16 amino acids. Looked up from germline, CDR1 is MDHEN and CDR2 is SYDVKM. Trimming cost V 2 bases and J 0 bases, with 11 bases left between them. CDR3 loop: CASSLDTLSSGNTIYF. CDR3 DNA: TGTGCCAGCAGTTTAGACACCTTGAGCTCTGGAAACACCATATATTTT.

The V and J genes are TRBV10-3 and TRBJ1-3; possible D gene TRBD1, 5 bases. The V end was cut by 6 bases, the J end by 3 bases, with 12 bases between. Germline lookup yields CDR1 ENHRY and CDR2 SYGVKD. The CDR3 sequence is 14 residues long. The CDR3 region is CAISGTPGGNTIYF. The CDR3 DNA follows: TGTGCCATCAGCGGGACTCCAGGTGGAAACACCATATATTTT.

The gene calls are TRBV6-5 and TRBJ2-2; 9 bases are a match to TRBD2. CDR3 length: 15 amino acids. Trimming cost V 3 bases and J 7 bases; bases outside gene matches: 6. Germline CDR1 MNHEY, CDR2 SVGAGI. The CDR3 coding sequence is TGTGCCAGCAGTTATGACTTTAGCGGGGGCGGGGAGCTGTTTTTT. Amino acids: CASSYDFSGGGELFF.

The rearrangement links TRBV9 to TRBJ2-7; 7 bases fit TRBD1. This CDR3 spans 18 amino acids. The V gene end was trimmed by 3 bases and the J gene end by 3 bases; junction bases not matched to a gene: 18. In germline, CDR1 is SGDLS, CDR2 YYNGEE. CDR3: CASSGAGGFSTPIYEQYF. The CDR3 region has the DNA TGTGCCAGCAGCGGGGCAGGGGGATTCAGCACTCCGATCTACGAGCAGTACTTC.

The J gene is TRBJ2-5, the V gene TRBV18; 12 positions agree with TRBD2. The junction had 12 bases not matched to a gene; V was cut back by 3 bases and J by 1 base. CDR1 is KGHSH, CDR2 LQKENI, per germline. The CDR3 is made up of 19 amino acids. The CDR3 DNA follows: TGTGCCAGCTCACCCCCTCGGGGATTGGGACTAGCGGGCCAAGAGACCCAGTACTTC. Translation: CASSPPRGLGLAGQETQYF.

The rearrangement joins TRBV18 to TRBJ2-3, with D tentatively TRBD1 (6 bases). From germline, CDR1 is KGHSH and CDR2 LQKENI. CDR3 length equals 15 residues. V gave up 3 bases and J gave up 3 bases, with 13 bases separating them. This CDR3 is CASSPDRFRTDTQYF. The CDR3 DNA reads TGTGCCAGCTCACCCGACAGGTTTCGAACAGATACGCAGTATTTT.

The rearrangement joins TRBV28 to TRBJ2-1, with 9 bases matching TRBD1. CDR1 MDHEN and CDR2 SYDVKM come from the germline V gene. This CDR3 contains 15 residues. Trimming removed 2 bases from V and 5 bases from J; junction bases left unmatched: 4. CDR3: CASSLGDRAHNEQFF. The CDR3 DNA follows: TGTGCCAGCAGTTTAGGGGACAGGGCCCACAATGAGCAGTTCTTC.

Notes on this clone: Other DNA sequences in this specimen translate into the identical CDR3. The V and J genes are TRBV5-1 and TRBJ1-5; possible D gene TRBD1, 6 bases. This CDR3 contains 14 residues. Trimming took 7 bases from V and 0 from J, leaving 11 bases between them. Germline V gene sequence: CDR1 SGHRS, CDR2 YFSETQ. CDR3 sequence: CASSPGDSNQPQHF. The DNA of the CDR3 is TGCGCCAGCTCGCCAGGGGATAGCAATCAGCCCCAGCATTTT.

The gene calls are TRBV21-1 and TRBJ2-7; the table assigns TRBD1, which was not confirmed against the DNA. TRBV21-1 has pseudogene status. CDR3 length equals 15 residues. The CDR3, as DNA: TGTGCCAGCAGCAAAGTCCGGGACAGGGGCCACGAGCAGTACTTC. Translation: CASSKVRDRGHEQYF.

The gene calls are TRBV7-2 and TRBJ2-1, with TRBD2 identical over 12 bases. V was pared by 1 base and J by 9 bases, with 4 bases of the junction left unmatched. The CDR3 is made up of 15 amino acids. Germline V gene lookup returns CDR1 SGHTA and CDR2 FQGNSA. The CDR3 protein is CASSLGLAGVGEQFF. CDR3 DNA sequence: TGTGCCAGCAGCTTAGGACTAGCGGGAGTTGGTGAGCAGTTCTTC.

This clone was seen only once. This CDR3 reads CAISENRDYGYTF. CDR3 sequence (DNA): TGTGCCATCAGTGAGAACAGGGACTATGGCTACACCTTC. The V and J genes are TRBV10-3 and TRBJ1-2; D possibly corresponds to TRBD1 (6 bases). CDR3 length: 13 residues. V shed 2 bases and J shed 3 bases, with 7 bases lying between them. Germline CDR1 and CDR2: ENHRY and SYGVKD.

This clone was found once. V usage is TRBV10-2 and J usage is TRBJ2-3; 10 bases are shared with TRBD1. Trimming took 3 bases from V and 1 from J; bases not matched to a gene: 7. CDR3 length: 17 amino acids. Germline values: CDR1 WSHSY, CDR2 SAAADI. CDR3 in amino acids: CASSEFGQGVRTDTQYF. The CDR3 nucleotides are TGCGCCAGCAGTGAATTTGGACAGGGGGTCCGCACAGATACGCAGTATTTT.

The chain has TRBV7-9 and TRBJ2-5; no clear D. This CDR3 is built from 14 residues. Germline CDR1 is SEHNR and CDR2 is FQNEAQ (reference sequence). V lost 5 bases and J 1 base, leaving 11 bases between the germline ends. The CDR3 DNA reads TGTGCCAGCAGCCCTTCCGGAGTCCAAGAGACCCAGTACTTC. Protein product: CASSPSGVQETQYF.

About this clone itself: Since a much larger clone is just one base distant, this may be a read error. The gene calls are TRBV6-5 and TRBJ1-2, with 10 bases fitting TRBD1. V lost 5 bases, J lost 6 bases, and 3 bases stayed unmatched. Germline V gives CDR1 MNHEY, CDR2 SVGAGI. The CDR3 is 13 residues long. The DNA for the CDR3 is TGTGCCAGCAGTCCCGGGACAGGGGATGGCTACACCTTC. This gives the protein CASSPGTGDGYTF.

This clone was counted between two and nine times. J is TRBJ1-6 and V is TRBV11-2; D is unresolved. Trimming pared 5 bases from V and 14 bases from J, leaving 10 bases between. Germline CDR1 reads SGHAT; CDR2 reads FQNNGV. CDR3 length: 11 amino acids. CDR3 sequence: CASSQHRSLHF. CDR3 coding DNA: TGTGCCAGCAGCCAACACCGTTCCCTCCACTTT.

The chain couples TRBV7-2 to TRBJ1-1; D unresolved. The CDR3 is 15 residues long. In germline, CDR1 is SGHTA, CDR2 FQGNSA. V was pared by 1 base and J by 1 base, with 10 bases between. CDR3 in amino acids: CASSLDHGRNTEAFF. CDR3 bases: TGTGCCAGCAGCTTAGATCACGGACGGAACACTGAAGCTTTCTTT.

This rearrangement joins TRBV18 to TRBJ2-7; TRBD2 might be the D (6 bases). This CDR3 has 14 amino acids. The germline CDR1 and CDR2 sequences are KGHSH and LQKENI. V was trimmed by 0 bases and J by 6 bases, leaving 12 bases between them. The CDR3 region is CASSPPGGAREQYF. CDR3 DNA sequence: TGTGCCAGCTCACCACCCGGAGGGGCCCGCGAGCAGTACTTC.

Worth noting for this clone: The sample carries other DNA sequences with the same CDR3. The chain recombines TRBV5-1 with TRBJ2-7; TRBD1 matches 7 bases. The CDR3 is made up of 14 amino acids. Per germline, CDR1 SGHRS and CDR2 YFSETQ. V shed 4 bases, J shed 2 bases, and the junction held 6 bases outside the gene matches. The CDR3 DNA is TGCGCCAGCAGCACGCCGGGACAGACCTACGAGCAGTACTTC. This translates into CASSTPGQTYEQYF.